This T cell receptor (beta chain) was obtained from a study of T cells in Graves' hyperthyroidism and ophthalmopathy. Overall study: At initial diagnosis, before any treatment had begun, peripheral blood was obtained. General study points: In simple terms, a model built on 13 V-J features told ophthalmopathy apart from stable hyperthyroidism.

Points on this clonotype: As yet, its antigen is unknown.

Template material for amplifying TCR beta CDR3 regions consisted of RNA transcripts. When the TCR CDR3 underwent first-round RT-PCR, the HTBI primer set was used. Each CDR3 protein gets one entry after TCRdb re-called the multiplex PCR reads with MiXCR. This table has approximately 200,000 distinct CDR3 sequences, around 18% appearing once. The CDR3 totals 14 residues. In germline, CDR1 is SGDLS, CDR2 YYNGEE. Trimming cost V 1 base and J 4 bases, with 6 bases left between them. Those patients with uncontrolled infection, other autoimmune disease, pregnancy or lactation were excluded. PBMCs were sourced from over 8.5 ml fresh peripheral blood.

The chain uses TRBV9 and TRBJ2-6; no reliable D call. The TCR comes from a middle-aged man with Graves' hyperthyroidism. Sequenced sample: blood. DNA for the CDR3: TGTGCCAGCAGCGTAATAGCCGGGGCCAACGTCCTGACTTTC. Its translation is CASSVIAGANVLTF.